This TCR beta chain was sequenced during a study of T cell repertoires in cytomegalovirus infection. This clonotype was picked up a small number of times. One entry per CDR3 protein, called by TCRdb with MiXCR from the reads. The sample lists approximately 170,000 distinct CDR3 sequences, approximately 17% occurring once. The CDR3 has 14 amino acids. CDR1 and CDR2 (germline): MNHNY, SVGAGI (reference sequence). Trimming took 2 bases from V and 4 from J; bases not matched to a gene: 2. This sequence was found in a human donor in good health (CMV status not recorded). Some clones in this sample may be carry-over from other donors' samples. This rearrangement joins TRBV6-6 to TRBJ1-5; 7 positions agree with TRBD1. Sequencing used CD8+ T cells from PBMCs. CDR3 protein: CASSYAGGNQPQHF. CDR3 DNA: TGTGCCAGCAGTTACGCAGGGGGGAATCAGCCCCAGCATTTT.